This T cell receptor beta chain was sequenced for a study of blood T cell repertoires in COVID-19. Trimming removed 1 base at V and 0 bases at J, with 7 bases between. The V gene's germline CDR1 is SGHDN and CDR2 FVKESK. The CDR3 is made up of 15 amino acids. Clones were read by immunoSEQ multiplex PCR, and TCRdb kept only the in-frame ones, dropping some. The data hold fewer than 350,000 clones, with 70% to 90% observed a single time. The receptor was isolated from a young woman who had recovered from COVID-19. Sequencing was done on a sample of peripheral blood. This chain links TRBV14 with TRBJ1-3; D is unresolved. CDR3 DNA: TGTGCCAGCAGCCAAGTCCTGTTCTCTGGAAACACCATATATTTT. The encoded protein is CASSQVLFSGNTIYF.